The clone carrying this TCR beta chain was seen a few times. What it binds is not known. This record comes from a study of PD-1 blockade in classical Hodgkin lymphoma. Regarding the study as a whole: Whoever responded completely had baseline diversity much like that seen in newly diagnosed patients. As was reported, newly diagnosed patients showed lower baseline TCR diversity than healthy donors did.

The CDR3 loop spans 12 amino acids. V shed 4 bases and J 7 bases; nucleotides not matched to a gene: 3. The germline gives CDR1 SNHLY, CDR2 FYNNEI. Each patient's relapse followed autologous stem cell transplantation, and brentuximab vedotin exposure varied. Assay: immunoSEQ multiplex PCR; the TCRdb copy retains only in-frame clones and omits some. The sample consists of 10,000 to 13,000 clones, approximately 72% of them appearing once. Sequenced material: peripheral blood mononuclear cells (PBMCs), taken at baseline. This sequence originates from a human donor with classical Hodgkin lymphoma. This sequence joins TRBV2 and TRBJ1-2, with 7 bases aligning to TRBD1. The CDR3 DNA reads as TGTGCCAGCAGTGGACAGGGTGGTGGCTACACCTTC. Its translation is CASSGQGGGYTF.